The next 22 T cell receptor beta chains were all read from a single sample in a study of Ad26.COV2.S vaccination and SARS-CoV-2 variants. As to treatment: about 20 received Ad26.COV2.S at low or high dose, single or two shots; 5 received placebo; per-sample allocation not given. Sample collection was performed on day 63 after the first vaccine or placebo injection. Here immunoSEQ multiplex PCR was the method, and the copy in TCRdb shows in-frame clones only, minus some. This sample has a few hundred thousand clones; roughly 90% occur once, and the top ten carry about 1.6%. Specimen: peripheral blood, collected in a trial of Ad26.COV2.S vaccine versus placebo. The receptor source for this set is a person aged 18-60 years who received the Ad26.COV2.S COVID-19 vaccine or a placebo.

The table lists this clone with a count of one. The rearrangement links TRBV6-2 or TRBV6-3 to TRBJ1-1; possible D gene TRBD1, 6 bases. This CDR3 is 16 amino acids long. Trimming pared 2 bases from V and 5 bases from J, leaving 18 bases between. Germline values: CDR1 MNHEY, CDR2 SVGEGT. In DNA form, the CDR3 reads TGTGCCAGCAGTTACCCCGAAGGCAGGGGAATTACTGAAGCTTTCTTT. It codes for CASSYPEGRGITEAFF.

V gene TRBV5-5 combines with J gene TRBJ2-4; D call uncertain. The CDR3 consists of 13 residues. Germline loops: CDR1 SGHKS, CDR2 YYEKEE (reference sequence). V lost 2 bases to trimming and J lost 9 bases, with 12 bases between them. CDR3 nucleotides: TGTGCCAGCAGCTTCCCTGAGGCGAGCATTCAGTACTTC. Its protein is CASSFPEASIQYF.

This clone was seen only a few times. The CDR3, as DNA: TGCAGTGCCCAGAAGGGTGGCTACACCTTC. This gives the protein CSAQKGGYTF. This sequence joins TRBV20-1 and TRBJ1-2; D is unclear. With 6 bases removed from V and 7 bases from J, the gap between germline ends came to 9 bases. This CDR3 is built from 10 residues. Germline V gives CDR1 DFQATT, CDR2 SNEGSKA (reference sequence).

This chain connects TRBV6-5 to TRBJ2-5; 10 bases line up with TRBD1. The CDR3 runs 13 residues. The germline CDR1 and CDR2 sequences are MNHEY and SVGAGI. The trim removed 6 bases at V and 5 bases at J, leaving 3 bases unmatched. The CDR3 spells CASRGQGRETQYF. The CDR3 nucleotides are TGTGCCAGCAGGGGACAGGGGAGGGAGACCCAGTACTTC.

The V call is TRBV19, the J call TRBJ1-5; D not resolved. Trimming cost V 1 base and J 8 bases, with 12 bases left between them. Germline V gives CDR1 LNHDA, CDR2 SQIVND (reference sequence). CDR3 length: 14 residues. The CDR3 loop is CASSIGERLEPQHF. Here the CDR3 DNA reads TGTGCCAGTAGTATAGGGGAAAGGCTTGAGCCCCAGCATTTT. Variable domain in full (rest from reference TRBV19 and TRBJ1-5): DGGITQSPKYLFRKEGQNVTLSCEQNLNHDAMYWYRQDPGQGLRLIYYSQIVNDFQKGDIAEGYSVSREKKESFPLTVTSAQKNPTAFYLCASSIGERLEPQHFGDGTRLSIL.

This clone has only one observation. V gene TRBV6-1 combines with J gene TRBJ1-1; D may be TRBD1 (5 bases). Per the germline V gene, CDR1 is MNHNS and CDR2 is SASEGT. This CDR3 spans 16 amino acids. With 2 bases removed from V and 0 bases from J, the gap between germline ends came to 13 bases. The CDR3 loop reads CASSESWRGMNTEAFF. The CDR3 nucleotides are TGTGCCAGCAGTGAAAGTTGGAGGGGCATGAACACTGAAGCTTTCTTT.

The chain has TRBV19 and TRBJ2-7; TRBD2 might be the D (5 bases). The CDR3 has 14 residues. Germline CDR1 reads LNHDA; CDR2 reads SQIVND (reference sequence). V was trimmed by 6 bases and J by 3 bases, leaving 15 bases between them. The CDR3 DNA is TGTGCCAGTAGGGACTCCCGGTTTGACTACGAGCAGTACTTC. Translating it yields CASRDSRFDYEQYF.

The chain employs TRBV4-1 and TRBJ2-7; 9 bases agree with TRBD2. After removal of 1 base from V and 2 bases from J, the junction contained 6 bases not matched to a gene. Germline assignment: CDR1 MGHRA and CDR2 YSYEKL. The CDR3 runs to 16 residues. Here the CDR3 reads CASSQATSGVAYEQYF. The CDR3 DNA sequence: TGCGCCAGCAGCCAAGCGACTAGCGGAGTTGCCTACGAGCAGTACTTC.

This chain connects TRBV7-8 to TRBJ2-1; D might be TRBD2 (5 bases). Germline V gene lookup returns CDR1 SGHVS and CDR2 FQNEAQ. The CDR3 is made up of 13 amino acids. V lost 5 bases to trimming and J lost 7 bases, with 12 bases between them. The CDR3 region has the DNA TGTGCCAGCAGCCCGGACTCCGGGAATGAGCAGTTCTTC. Its protein product is CASSPDSGNEQFF.

The chain links TRBV7-6 to TRBJ2-3, with D uncertain. The V end lost 6 bases, the J end lost 4 bases, and 11 bases lay between the germline ends. From germline, CDR1 is SGHVS and CDR2 FNYEAQ. This CDR3 is 13 amino acids long. The CDR3 DNA reads as TGTGCCAGCAGTATAGCCTTTGCAGATACGCAGTATTTT. It codes for CASSIAFADTQYF.

The V and J genes are TRBV10-1 and TRBJ2-1; D gene unclear. This CDR3 has 12 residues. CDR1 is WNHNN, CDR2 SYGVQD, per germline (reference sequence). V was cut by 8 bases and J by 4 bases, with 9 bases left in between. CDR3 residues: CASGLSYNEQFF. In nucleotides, the CDR3 is TGCGCCAGCGGTTTGTCTTACAATGAGCAGTTCTTC.

This clone was seen only once. V gene TRBV7-2 combines with J gene TRBJ2-7; maybe TRBD2 (7 bases). V gave up 6 bases and J gave up 5 bases, with 20 bases separating them. Per the germline V gene, CDR1 is SGHTA and CDR2 is FQGNSA. The CDR3 extends over 15 amino acids. CDR3 sequence (DNA): TGTGCCAGCAGAGAGGAAGGGCGGGGGCTCCACGAGCAGTACTTC. Amino acids: CASREEGRGLHEQYF.

The chain links TRBV9 to TRBJ2-6, with 10 bases that match TRBD1. The V and J ends lost 5 bases and 4 bases, in that order; junction bases with no gene match: 6. The CDR3 is 16 amino acids. Looked up from germline, CDR1 is SGDLS and CDR2 is YYNGEE. CDR3 amino acids: CASSDRGRGGANVLTF. The DNA of the CDR3 is TGTGCCAGCAGTGACAGGGGGCGAGGAGGGGCCAACGTCCTGACTTTC.

The rearrangement links TRBV27 to TRBJ2-3; 9 positions match TRBD1. The CDR3 runs to 14 residues. After removal of 6 bases from V and 4 bases from J, the junction contained 5 bases not matched to a gene. CDR1 is MNHEY, CDR2 SMNVEV, per germline (reference sequence). The CDR3 DNA sequence: TGTGCCAGCAGGCCCGGGACAGGGTCAGATACGCAGTATTTT. It specifies CASRPGTGSDTQYF.

The chain employs TRBV5-1 and TRBJ2-1; 8 nucleotides agree with TRBD2. The CDR3 contains 15 residues. Germline loops: CDR1 SGHRS, CDR2 YFSETQ. The ends lost 4 bases at V and 7 bases at J; junction bases unmatched: 10. CDR3 region: CASSPNRAGGNEQFF. In DNA form, the CDR3 reads TGCGCCAGCAGCCCGAACAGGGCGGGGGGAAATGAGCAGTTCTTC.

The CDR3 is CASSIFTGGGTDTQYF. The CDR3 DNA reads as TGTGCCAGTAGTATCTTTACAGGGGGAGGCACAGATACGCAGTATTTT. The chain employs TRBV19 and TRBJ2-3; 8 bases map to TRBD1. The CDR3 has 16 amino acids. V dropped 3 bases and J dropped 1; count of bases not matched to a gene: 6. The germline gives CDR1 LNHDA, CDR2 SQIVND (reference sequence). The variable domain in full, with the rest retrieved from reference TRBV19 and TRBJ2-3, is DGGITQSPKYLFRKEGQNVTLSCEQNLNHDAMYWYRQDPGQGLRLIYYSQIVNDFQKGDIAEGYSVSREKKESFPLTVTSAQKNPTAFYLCASSIFTGGGTDTQYFGPGTRLTVL.

The chain combines TRBV30 with TRBJ1-2, with D possibly matching TRBD1 (6 bases). Per the germline V gene, CDR1 is GTSNPN and CDR2 is SVGIG (reference sequence). CDR3 length: 13 residues. Trimming pared 5 bases from V and 4 bases from J, leaving 14 bases between. The CDR3 DNA reads TGTGCCTGGGAAGGGCAGGGGACCTATGGCTACACCTTC. This sequence encodes CAWEGQGTYGYTF. Full variable domain (remainder filled in from reference TRBV30 and TRBJ1-2): SQTIHQWPATLVQPVGSPLSLECTVEGTSNPNLYWYRQAAGRGLQLLFYSVGIGQISSEVPQNLSASRPQDRQFILSSKKLLLSDSGFYLCAWEGQGTYGYTFGSGTRLTVV.

This clone appeared a few times. This chain uses TRBV6-5 with TRBJ2-5; D is undetermined. The V and J ends lost 6 bases and 3 bases respectively, with 17 bases between them. This CDR3 has 15 residues. Germline CDR1 MNHEY, CDR2 SVGAGI. The CDR3 bases are TGTGCCAGCAGCGCACAGATTAACCTCAAAGAGACCCAGTACTTC. It encodes CASSAQINLKETQYF.

The chain is built from TRBV5-4 and TRBJ2-7; 7 bases are a match to TRBD2. CDR1 and CDR2 from the germline V gene are SGHNT and YYREEE (reference sequence). V was pared by 4 bases and J by 4 bases, with 11 bases of the junction left unmatched. The CDR3 is 15 amino acids. The DNA of the CDR3 is TGTGCCAGCAGCCCAACTAGCGATAGAGGATACGAGCAGTACTTC. Protein: CASSPTSDRGYEQYF. The full variable domain, completed using reference TRBV5-4 and TRBJ2-7, is ETGVTQSPTHLIKTRGQQVTLRCSSQSGHNTVSWYQQALGQGPQFIFQYYREEENGRGNFPPRFSGLQFPNYSSELNVNALELDDSALYLCASSPTSDRGYEQYFGPGTRLTVT.

V and J are TRBV27 and TRBJ1-1, with 8 bases lining up with TRBD1. V lost 2 bases to trimming and J lost 1 base; unmatched junction nucleotides: 6. The CDR3 length is 16 residues. CDR1 is MNHEY, CDR2 SMNVEV, per germline (reference sequence). Here the CDR3 reads CASSLMAGGTNTEAFF. The CDR3 DNA sequence: TGTGCCAGCAGTTTAATGGCAGGGGGCACGAACACTGAAGCTTTCTTT.

V usage is TRBV5-1 and J usage is TRBJ2-7; 7 positions agree with TRBD1. The CDR3 contains 15 residues. Germline V gene sequence: CDR1 SGHRS, CDR2 YFSETQ. V trimming: 0 bases; J trimming: 3 bases; junction bases outside the gene matches: 6. The CDR3 loop is CASSLGGQSFYEQYF. As DNA, the CDR3 is TGCGCCAGCAGCTTGGGGGGACAGTCCTTCTACGAGCAGTACTTC.

The V and J genes are TRBV15 and TRBJ2-1; D may be TRBD1 or TRBD2 (6 bases each). V gave up 3 bases and J gave up 5 bases, with 17 bases separating them. Looked up from germline, CDR1 is LNHNV and CDR2 is YYDKDF (reference sequence). This CDR3 spans 16 amino acids. In nucleotides, the CDR3 is TGTGCCACCAGCAGGGAAACAGGGAGGTTCAACAATGAGCAGTTCTTC. Its protein is CATSRETGRFNNEQFF.